The 15 T cell receptor beta chains reported below all come from one sample, sequenced in a study of cytotoxic CD8 clonotypes in ibrutinib-treated CLL. Generated by immunoSEQ multiplex PCR, the TCRdb table keeps only in-frame clones and is missing some. The sample includes roughly 200,000 clones, around 70% of them seen just once. Here the sequenced sample was PBMCs, taken after 24 months of ibrutinib treatment. Source of these receptors: a human donor with chronic lymphocytic leukemia.

This sequence joins TRBV30 and TRBJ2-7, with TRBD1 identical over 7 bases. V shed 3 bases and J 5 bases; nucleotides not matched to a gene: 10. Per germline, CDR1 GTSNPN and CDR2 SVGIG (reference sequence). This CDR3 is built from 14 residues. The DNA for the CDR3 is TGTGCCTGGAGACAACAGGGGCCTCGGGACGAGCAGTACTTC. This gives the protein CAWRQQGPRDEQYF.

The gene calls are TRBV5-6 and TRBJ2-7; 7 nucleotides agree with TRBD1. Germline CDR1 is SGHDT and CDR2 is YYEEEE. This CDR3 region has 15 residues. The ends lost 0 bases at V and 4 bases at J; junction bases unmatched: 7. The CDR3 reads CASSLGPGQNYEQYF. The CDR3 DNA sequence: TGTGCCAGCAGCTTGGGACCGGGACAGAATTACGAGCAGTACTTC.

In DNA, the CDR3 is TGCGCCAGCAGCGATACCGGGTCCAATAGAGATACGCAGTATTTT. This codes for CASSDTGSNRDTQYF. The rearrangement uses TRBV4-1 and TRBJ2-3; no definite D call. Trimming took off 5 bases at V and 5 bases at J, with 17 bases between the two ends. The CDR3 has 15 residues. Germline-derived CDR1 and CDR2 are MGHRA and YSYEKL.

CDR3 amino acids: CASSRGSRRAYSYNEQFF. CDR3 sequence (DNA): TGTGCCAGCAGTCGCGGCTCTCGAAGAGCCTACTCCTACAATGAGCAGTTCTTC. The chain employs TRBV2 and TRBJ2-1; no reliable D call. V lost 5 bases and J 0 bases, leaving 20 bases between the germline ends. This CDR3 is 18 amino acids long. The germline CDR1 and CDR2 sequences are SNHLY and FYNNEI.

The chain employs TRBV19 and TRBJ1-2, with a tentative D call TRBD1 (6 bases). V dropped 9 bases and J dropped 7 bases, with 24 bases sitting between them. CDR1 and CDR2 (germline): LNHDA, SQIVND (reference sequence). The CDR3 consists of 15 residues. In DNA, the CDR3 is TGTGCCAGCATAAGGACGACAGGAGGAGCGGGTGGCTACACCTTC. Translating it yields CASIRTTGGAGGYTF.

The table lists this clone with a few counts. The chain combines TRBV19 with TRBJ1-5, with a weak D call TRBD1 (5 bases). Per germline, CDR1 LNHDA and CDR2 SQIVND (reference sequence). The CDR3 is 14 residues long. The V gene lost 4 bases and the J gene lost 11 bases, with 18 bases spanning the gap. CDR3 bases: TGTGCCAGTAGTAACGGAGGAGGGGCTCGGTCCCAGCATTTT. This codes for CASSNGGGARSQHF.

V is TRBV18 and J is TRBJ2-5, with a weak D call TRBD1 (6 bases). The V gene's germline CDR1 is KGHSH and CDR2 LQKENI. V was cut by 3 bases and J by 4 bases, with 15 bases left in between. CDR3 length: 15 amino acids. The CDR3 bases are TGTGCCAGCTCACCGGCTTTTACAGGGATAGAGACCCAGTACTTC. As protein: CASSPAFTGIETQYF.

The V and J genes are TRBV11-2 and TRBJ1-2; D ambiguous. This CDR3 region has 13 residues. Germline V lookup: CDR1 SGHAT, CDR2 FQNNGV. Trimming left V 3 bases short and J 6 bases short, with 11 bases between. The DNA of the CDR3 is TGTGCCAGCAGCTTTAATCTGAGGGATGGCTACACCTTC. It yields the protein CASSFNLRDGYTF. The full variable domain, rest sourced from reference TRBV11-2 and TRBJ1-2, is EAGVAQSPRYKIIEKRQSVAFWCNPISGHATLYWYQQILGQGPKLLIQFQNNGVVDDSQLPKDRFSAERLKGVDSTLKIQPAKLEDSAVYLCASSFNLRDGYTFGSGTRLTVV.

The chain employs TRBV28 and TRBJ2-2; no definite D call. The V end was cut by 6 bases, the J end by 5 bases, with 10 bases between. CDR1 is MDHEN, CDR2 SYDVKM, per germline. This CDR3 spans 13 amino acids. CDR3 sequence: CASRRVRTGELFF. The CDR3 coding sequence is TGTGCCAGCAGACGCGTGAGGACCGGGGAGCTGTTTTTT. The variable domain in full, with the rest retrieved from reference TRBV28 and TRBJ2-2, is DVKVTQSSRYLVKRTGEKVFLECVQDMDHENMFWYRQDPGLGLRLIYFSYDVKMKEKGDIPEGYSVSREKKERFSLILESASTNQTSMYLCASRRVRTGELFFGEGSRLTVL.

The chain joins TRBV5-5 to TRBJ2-7, with 8 positions matching TRBD1. The CDR3 is made up of 15 amino acids. Germline V lookup: CDR1 SGHKS, CDR2 YYEKEE (reference sequence). V lost 0 bases to trimming and J lost 2 bases; unmatched junction nucleotides: 4. The CDR3 region has the DNA TGTGCCAGCAGCTTGGTGGTGACAGGGGCCTACGAGCAGTACTTC. This encodes CASSLVVTGAYEQYF.

The chain has TRBV7-2 and TRBJ2-7; TRBD2 matches 10 bases. Germline V gives CDR1 SGHTA, CDR2 FQGNSA. The CDR3 consists of 15 residues. The J segment lost 4 bases and the V segment lost 1 base, leaving 4 bases of the junction unmatched. CDR3 protein: CASSLELAGFYEQYF. CDR3 bases: TGTGCCAGCAGCTTAGAACTAGCGGGATTTTACGAGCAGTACTTC.

V gene TRBV5-1 combines with J gene TRBJ2-7, with TRBD2 matching 7 bases. With V trimmed by 0 bases and J by 2 bases, 5 bases remained unmatched. The germline CDR1 and CDR2 sequences are SGHRS and YFSETQ. This CDR3 is built from 15 residues. The CDR3 DNA is TGCGCCAGCAGCTTGGAGGCGGGGGTGGCCTACGAGCAGTACTTC. Encoded protein: CASSLEAGVAYEQYF.

The chain has TRBV7-2 and TRBJ2-5; 12 bases are a match to TRBD2. Germline assignment: CDR1 SGHTA and CDR2 FQGNSA. With V trimmed by 3 bases and J by 4 bases, 6 bases remained unmatched. The CDR3 is 16 residues long. The DNA for the CDR3 is TGTGCCAGCAGCTTGGGGGCTAGCGGGAGGGGAGAGACCCAGTACTTC. Amino acids: CASSLGASGRGETQYF.

V usage is TRBV2 and J usage is TRBJ2-7, with TRBD2 identical over 14 bases. Trimming took 11 bases from V and 6 from J; bases not matched to a gene: 6. The CDR3 covers 13 residues. Germline assignment: CDR1 SNHLY and CDR2 FYNNEI. CDR3 in DNA: TGTGCCCCGGGGACTAGCGGGAGAGGCGAGCAGTACTTC. Protein product: CAPGTSGRGEQYF.

This clone was recorded a few times. The chain uses TRBV7-9 and TRBJ2-6, with TRBD1 as a possible D gene (6 bases). The germline V and J ends were trimmed by 5 bases and 0 bases, with 8 bases remaining between them. CDR3 size: 15 residues. Germline V gene data show CDR1 as SEHNR and CDR2 as FQNEAQ (reference sequence). The CDR3 coding sequence is TGTGCCAGCAGCCGACAGGTCTCTGGGGCCAACGTCCTGACTTTC. This translates into CASSRQVSGANVLTF.